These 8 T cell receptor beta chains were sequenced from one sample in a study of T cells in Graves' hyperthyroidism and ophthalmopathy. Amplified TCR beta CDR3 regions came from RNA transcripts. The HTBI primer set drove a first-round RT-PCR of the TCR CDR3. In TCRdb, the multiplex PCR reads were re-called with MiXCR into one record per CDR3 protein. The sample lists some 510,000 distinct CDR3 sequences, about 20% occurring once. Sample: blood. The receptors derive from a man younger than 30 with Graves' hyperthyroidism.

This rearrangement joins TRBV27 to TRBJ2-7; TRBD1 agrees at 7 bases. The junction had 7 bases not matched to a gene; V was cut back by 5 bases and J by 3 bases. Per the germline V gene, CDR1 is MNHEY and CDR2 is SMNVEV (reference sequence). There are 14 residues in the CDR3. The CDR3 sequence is CASSTGDSLYEQYF. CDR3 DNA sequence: TGTGCCAGCAGTACAGGGGACAGCCTCTACGAGCAGTACTTC.

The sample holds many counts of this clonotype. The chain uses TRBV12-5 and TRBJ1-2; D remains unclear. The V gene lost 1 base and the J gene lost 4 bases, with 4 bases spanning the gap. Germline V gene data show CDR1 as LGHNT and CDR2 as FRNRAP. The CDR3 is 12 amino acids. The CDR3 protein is CASGLDSYGYTF. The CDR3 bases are TGTGCTAGTGGTTTGGACAGCTATGGCTACACCTTC.

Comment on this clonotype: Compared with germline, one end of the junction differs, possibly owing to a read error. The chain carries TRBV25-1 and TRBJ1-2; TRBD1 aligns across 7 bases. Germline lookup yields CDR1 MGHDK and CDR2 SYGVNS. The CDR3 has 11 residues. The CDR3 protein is CASSNPEGAVF. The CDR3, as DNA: TGTGCCAGCAGTAATCCTGAGGGGGCCGTCTTC.

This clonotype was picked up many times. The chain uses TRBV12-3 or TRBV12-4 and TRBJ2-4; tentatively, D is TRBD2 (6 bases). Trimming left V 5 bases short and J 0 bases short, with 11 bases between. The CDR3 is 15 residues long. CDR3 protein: CASSGRLEAKNIQYF. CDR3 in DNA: TGTGCCAGCAGTGGTAGACTAGAAGCCAAAAACATTCAGTACTTC.

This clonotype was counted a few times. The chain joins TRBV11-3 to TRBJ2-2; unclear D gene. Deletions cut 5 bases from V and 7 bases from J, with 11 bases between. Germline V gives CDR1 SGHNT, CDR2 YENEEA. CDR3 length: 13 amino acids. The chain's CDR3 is CASSPQFGGELFF. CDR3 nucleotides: TGTGCCAGCAGCCCGCAGTTTGGCGGGGAGCTGTTTTTT. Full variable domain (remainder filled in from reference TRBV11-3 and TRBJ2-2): EAGVVQSPRYKIIEKKQPVAFWCNPISGHNTLYWYLQNLGQGPELLIRYENEEAVDDSQLPKDRFSAERLKGVDSTLKIQPAELGDSAVYLCASSPQFGGELFFGEGSRLTVL.

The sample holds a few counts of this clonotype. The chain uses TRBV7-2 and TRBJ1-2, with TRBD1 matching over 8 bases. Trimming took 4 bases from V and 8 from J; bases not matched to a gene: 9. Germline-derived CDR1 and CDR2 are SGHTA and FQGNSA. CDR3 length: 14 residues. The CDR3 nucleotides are TGTGCCAGCAGCTCCCCAGGGGGCAACGGGGGCTACACCTTC. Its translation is CASSSPGGNGGYTF.

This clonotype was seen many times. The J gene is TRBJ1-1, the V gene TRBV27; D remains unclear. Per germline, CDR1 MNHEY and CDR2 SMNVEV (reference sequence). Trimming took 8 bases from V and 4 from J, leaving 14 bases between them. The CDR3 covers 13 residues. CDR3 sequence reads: CASGTGWSTEAFF. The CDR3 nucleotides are TGTGCCAGCGGTACCGGATGGTCCACTGAAGCTTTCTTT.

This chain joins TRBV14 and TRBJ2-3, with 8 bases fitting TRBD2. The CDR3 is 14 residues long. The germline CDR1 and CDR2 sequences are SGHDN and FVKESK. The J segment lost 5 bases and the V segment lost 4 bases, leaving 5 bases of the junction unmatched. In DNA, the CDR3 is TGTGCCAGCAGCCCGGGGGGGCGGGAAGATACGCAGTATTTT. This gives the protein CASSPGGREDTQYF.